These 12 T cell receptor beta chains share one sample of origin, sequenced in a study of cytomegalovirus exposure and HLA in healthy donors. PCR was performed using 60 Vbeta and 13 Jbeta primers. TCRdb's table, derived via immunoSEQ multiplex PCR, lists solely in-frame clones and lacks some. The sample consists of 130,000 to 150,000 clones, roughly 80% of them appearing once. The sequenced material came from PBMCs. The receptors shown here come from a female donor in good health and CMV-seronegative.

The V gene is TRBV5-1, the J gene TRBJ2-2; TRBD1 agrees at 8 bases. Trimming took 1 base from V and 6 from J; bases not matched to a gene: 5. The CDR3 covers 15 residues. Germline V gives CDR1 SGHRS, CDR2 YFSETQ. The CDR3 loop is CASSLTLTGAGELFF. CDR3 nucleotide sequence: TGCGCCAGCAGCTTGACATTGACAGGGGCCGGGGAGCTGTTTTTT.

V and J are TRBV6-6 and TRBJ2-7, with D perhaps matching TRBD1 (6 bases). V lost 5 bases and J 9 bases, leaving 20 bases between the germline ends. The CDR3 runs 14 residues. Looked up from germline, CDR1 is MNHNY and CDR2 is SVGAGI (reference sequence). In DNA, the CDR3 is TGTGCCAGCAGTCTGCAGGGGTTTGGTTCCGGGCAGTACTTC. Its translation: CASSLQGFGSGQYF.

The chain uses TRBV28 and TRBJ2-2; TRBD1 matches 9 bases. From germline, CDR1 is MDHEN and CDR2 SYDVKM. The ends lost 5 bases at V and 4 bases at J; junction bases unmatched: 5. The length of the CDR3 is 15 residues. For the CDR3, the DNA is TGTGCCAGCAGTCTCCCGGGACAGGGCACCGGGGAGCTGTTTTTT. Residues: CASSLPGQGTGELFF.

The chain has TRBV30 and TRBJ1-6; D is uncertain. The CDR3 runs to 13 residues. CDR1 and CDR2 from the germline V gene are GTSNPN and SVGIG (reference sequence). V lost 4 bases, J lost 5 bases, and 9 bases lay in between. CDR3 protein: CAWKGVHNSPLHF. The CDR3 DNA reads TGTGCCTGGAAGGGAGTCCATAATTCACCCCTCCACTTT.

The chain uses TRBV7-8 and TRBJ1-2; D possibly corresponds to TRBD1 (5 bases). The CDR3 is 15 amino acids. V was trimmed by 1 base and J by 2 bases, leaving 11 bases between them. Germline loops: CDR1 SGHVS, CDR2 FQNEAQ. The CDR3 sequence: CASSLVGGNNYGYTF. CDR3 bases: TGTGCCAGCAGCTTAGTCGGGGGAAACAACTATGGCTACACCTTC. Together with reference TRBV7-8 and TRBJ1-2, the CDR3 gives the full variable domain: GAGVSQSPRYKVAKRGQDVALRCDPISGHVSLFWYQQALGQGPEFLTYFQNEAQLDKSGLPSDRFFAERPEGSVSTLKIQRTQQEDSAVYLCASSLVGGNNYGYTFGSGTRLTVV.

The chain combines TRBV5-1 with TRBJ2-3; 7 bases match TRBD2. The CDR3 spans 14 residues. The V gene end was trimmed by 5 bases and the J gene end by 2 bases; junction bases not matched to a gene: 5. From germline, CDR1 is SGHRS and CDR2 YFSETQ. CDR3 nucleotide sequence: TGCGCCAGCAGTCTTGGACTAGTCACAGATACGCAGTATTTT. This sequence encodes CASSLGLVTDTQYF.

CDR3 sequence: CAWKFGGNYGYTF. CDR3 nucleotide sequence: TGTGCCTGGAAGTTTGGGGGGAACTATGGCTACACCTTC. The rearrangement uses TRBV30 and TRBJ1-2; weak D call: TRBD1 (5 bases). The CDR3 has 13 amino acids. Trimming left V 4 bases short and J 2 bases short, with 11 bases between. The germline V gene has CDR1 GTSNPN and CDR2 SVGIG (reference sequence).

This clone has just one count. J is TRBJ1-4 and V is TRBV19; 10 bases align to TRBD1. The V gene's germline CDR1 is LNHDA and CDR2 SQIVND (reference sequence). This CDR3 spans 16 amino acids. V lost 2 bases and J lost 4; bases outside the gene matches: 4. The CDR3 nucleotides are TGTGCCAGTAGTATATCGGGACAGGGGATTAATGAAAAACTGTTTTTT. It translates to CASSISGQGINEKLFF.

This chain connects TRBV9 to TRBJ1-2, with 11 bases matching TRBD1. The CDR3 is 20 residues long. The V gene's germline CDR1 is SGDLS and CDR2 YYNGEE. J lost 3 bases, V lost 3 bases, and 19 bases had no gene match. The CDR3 region is CASSARTGGYFNPRDYGYTF. The CDR3 bases are TGTGCCAGCAGCGCCAGGACAGGGGGCTATTTCAACCCGCGGGACTATGGCTACACCTTC.

This chain connects TRBV6-5 to TRBJ2-7; the D gene is possibly TRBD1 (5 bases). Trimming took 6 bases from V and 5 from J, leaving 14 bases between them. Germline V gene lookup returns CDR1 MNHEY and CDR2 SVGAGI. The length of the CDR3 is 13 residues. CDR3 sequence (DNA): TGTGCCAGCAGCCCTACAGGTTTCCACGAGCAGTACTTC. Its protein product is CASSPTGFHEQYF.

This clone has a handful of counts. The V call is TRBV15, the J call TRBJ2-3; 7 positions match TRBD2. Per the germline V gene, CDR1 is LNHNV and CDR2 is YYDKDF (reference sequence). The CDR3 runs to 16 residues. J was trimmed by 7 bases and V by 5 bases; bases with no gene match: 15. In DNA, the CDR3 is TGTGCCACCAGCGGGACCGGGACTACCACATTGAATACGCAGTATTTT. It yields the protein CATSGTGTTTLNTQYF.

This sequence joins TRBV30 and TRBJ2-6; D not certain. The V end was cut by 2 bases, the J end by 4 bases, with 9 bases between. The CDR3 spans 14 residues. Germline-derived CDR1 and CDR2 are GTSNPN and SVGIG (reference sequence). CDR3 sequence reads: CAWSTSPGANVLTF. The CDR3 DNA sequence: TGTGCCTGGAGTACAAGTCCAGGGGCCAACGTCCTGACTTTC.